The present T cell receptor beta chain was sequenced within a study of T cell clonotyping in hematopoietic cell transplantation. Germline CDR1 and CDR2: SGDLS and YYNGEE. V was pared by 4 bases and J by 5 bases, with 19 bases between. CDR3 size: 15 residues. Time point noted: recipient sample about 28 days before transplant, after cytoreduction. Repertoires were generated with immunoSEQ multiplex PCR, while TCRdb's copy carries only in-frame clones and drops some. The sample has approximately 39,000 clones, roughly 95% seen once. The receptor comes from a man aged 35 to 55 with chronic myeloid leukemia. Some clones in this sample may be carry-over from other donors' samples. The source was peripheral blood mononuclear cells, collected before stem cell transplant. The J gene is TRBJ2-7, the V gene TRBV9; D ambiguous. The CDR3, as DNA: TGTGCCAGCAGCCGATCGGATACGATAGCTCACGAGCAGTACTTC. Encoded protein: CASSRSDTIAHEQYF.